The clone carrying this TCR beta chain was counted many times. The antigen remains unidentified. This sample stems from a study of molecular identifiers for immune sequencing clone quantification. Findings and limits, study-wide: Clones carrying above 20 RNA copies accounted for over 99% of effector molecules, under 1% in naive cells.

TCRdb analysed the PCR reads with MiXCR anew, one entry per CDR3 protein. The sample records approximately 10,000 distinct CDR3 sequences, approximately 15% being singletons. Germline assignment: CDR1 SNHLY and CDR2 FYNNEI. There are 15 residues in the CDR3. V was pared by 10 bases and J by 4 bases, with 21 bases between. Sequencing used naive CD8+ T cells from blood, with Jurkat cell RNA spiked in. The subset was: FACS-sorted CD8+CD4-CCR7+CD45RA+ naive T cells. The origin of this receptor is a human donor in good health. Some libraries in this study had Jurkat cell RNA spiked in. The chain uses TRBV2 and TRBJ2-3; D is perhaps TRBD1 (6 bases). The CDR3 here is CANNLRDEGADTQYF. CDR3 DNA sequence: TGTGCCAACAACCTCCGGGACGAGGGGGCAGATACGCAGTATTTT.